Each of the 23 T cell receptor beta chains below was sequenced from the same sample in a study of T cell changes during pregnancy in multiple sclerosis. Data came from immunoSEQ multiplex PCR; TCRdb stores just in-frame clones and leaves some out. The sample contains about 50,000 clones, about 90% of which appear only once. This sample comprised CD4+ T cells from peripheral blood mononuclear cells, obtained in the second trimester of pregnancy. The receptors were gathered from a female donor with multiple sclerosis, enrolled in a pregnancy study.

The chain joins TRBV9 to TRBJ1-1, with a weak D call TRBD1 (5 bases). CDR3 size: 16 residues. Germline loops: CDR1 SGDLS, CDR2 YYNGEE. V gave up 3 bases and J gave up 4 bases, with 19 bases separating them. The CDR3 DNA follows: TGTGCCAGCAGCGCATCTAACAGGCGGGGAGGCACTGAAGCTTTCTTT. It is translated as CASSASNRRGGTEAFF.

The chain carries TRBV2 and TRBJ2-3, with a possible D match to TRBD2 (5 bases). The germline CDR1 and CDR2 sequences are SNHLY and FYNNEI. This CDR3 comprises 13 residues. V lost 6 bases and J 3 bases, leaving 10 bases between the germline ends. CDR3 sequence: CASSGGLTDTQYF. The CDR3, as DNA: TGTGCCAGCAGCGGTGGACTGACAGATACGCAGTATTTT. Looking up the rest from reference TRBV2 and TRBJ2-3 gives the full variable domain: EPEVTQTPSHQVTQMGQEVILRCVPISNHLYFYWYRQILGQKVEFLVSFYNNEISEKSEIFDDQFSVERPDGSNFTLKIRSTKLEDSAMYFCASSGGLTDTQYFGPGTRLTVL.

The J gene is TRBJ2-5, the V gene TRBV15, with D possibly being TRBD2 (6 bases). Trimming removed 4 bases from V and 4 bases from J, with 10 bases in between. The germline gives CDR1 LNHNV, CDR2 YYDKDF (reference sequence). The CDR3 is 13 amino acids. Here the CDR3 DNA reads TGTGCCACCAGCACAAACGGGGGAGAGACCCAGTACTTC. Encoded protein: CATSTNGGETQYF.

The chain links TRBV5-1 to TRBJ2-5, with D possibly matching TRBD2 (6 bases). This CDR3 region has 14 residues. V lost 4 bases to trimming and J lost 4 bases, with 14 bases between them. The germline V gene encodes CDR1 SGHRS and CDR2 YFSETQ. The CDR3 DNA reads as TGCGCCAGCAGCCCGGGAACTAGCAGAGAGACCCAGTACTTC. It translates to CASSPGTSRETQYF. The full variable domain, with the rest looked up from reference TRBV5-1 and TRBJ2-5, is KAGVTQTPRYLIKTRGQQVTLSCSPISGHRSVSWYQQTPGQGLQFLFEYFSETQRNKGNFPGRFSGRQFSNSRSEMNVSTLELGDSALYLCASSPGTSRETQYFGPGTRLLVL.

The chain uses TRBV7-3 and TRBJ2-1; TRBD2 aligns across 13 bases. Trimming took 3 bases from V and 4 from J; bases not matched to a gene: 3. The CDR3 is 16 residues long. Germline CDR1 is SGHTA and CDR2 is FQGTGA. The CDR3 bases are TGTGCCAGCAGCTTCGGACTAGCGGGAGATTACAATGAGCAGTTCTTC. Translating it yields CASSFGLAGDYNEQFF.

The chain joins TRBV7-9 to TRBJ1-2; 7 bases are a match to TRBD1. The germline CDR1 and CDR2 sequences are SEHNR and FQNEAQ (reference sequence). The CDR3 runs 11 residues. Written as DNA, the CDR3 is TGTGGTACAGGGGAACGTTATGGCTACACCTTC. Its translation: CGTGERYGYTF.

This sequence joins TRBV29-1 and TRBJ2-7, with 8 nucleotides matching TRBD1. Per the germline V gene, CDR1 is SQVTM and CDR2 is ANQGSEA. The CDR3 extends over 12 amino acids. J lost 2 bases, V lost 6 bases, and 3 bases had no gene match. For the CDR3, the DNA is TGCAGCGTCGGGACAGGTCCCTACGAGCAGTACTTC. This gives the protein CSVGTGPYEQYF.

Written as DNA, the CDR3 is TGTGCCAGCAGTGAGTCGACAGGGACGGATACGCAGTATTTT. Protein product: CASSESTGTDTQYF. The chain is built from TRBV9 and TRBJ2-3; 7 nucleotides match TRBD1. Trimming at V came to 5 bases and at J to 6 bases, leaving 9 bases not matched to a gene. This CDR3 comprises 14 residues. CDR1 and CDR2 (germline): SGDLS, YYNGEE.

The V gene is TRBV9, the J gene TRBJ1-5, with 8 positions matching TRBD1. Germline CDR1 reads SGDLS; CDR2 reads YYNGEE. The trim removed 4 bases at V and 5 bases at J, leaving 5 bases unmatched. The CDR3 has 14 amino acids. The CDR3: CASSSGQADQPQHF. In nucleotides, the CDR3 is TGTGCCAGCAGCTCGGGACAGGCGGATCAGCCCCAGCATTTT. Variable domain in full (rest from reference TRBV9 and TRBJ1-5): DSGVTQTPKHLITATGQRVTLRCSPRSGDLSVYWYQQSLDQGLQFLIQYYNGEERAKGNILERFSAQQFPDLHSELNLSSLELGDSALYFCASSSGQADQPQHFGDGTRLSIL.

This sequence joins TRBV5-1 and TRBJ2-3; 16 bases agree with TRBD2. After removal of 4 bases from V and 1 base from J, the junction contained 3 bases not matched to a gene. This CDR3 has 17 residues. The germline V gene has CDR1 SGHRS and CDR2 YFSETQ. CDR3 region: CASSLGTSGGGTDTQYF. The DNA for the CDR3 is TGCGCCAGCAGCCTCGGGACTAGCGGGGGGGGCACAGATACGCAGTATTTT.

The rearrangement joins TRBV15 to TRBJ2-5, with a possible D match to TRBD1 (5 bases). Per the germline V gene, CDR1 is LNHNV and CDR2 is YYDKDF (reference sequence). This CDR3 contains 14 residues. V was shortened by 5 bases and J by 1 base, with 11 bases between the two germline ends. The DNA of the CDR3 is TGTGCCACCAGCGCCTACAGGCTCCAAGAGACCCAGTACTTC. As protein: CATSAYRLQETQYF. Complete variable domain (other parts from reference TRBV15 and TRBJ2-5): DAMVIQNPRYQVTQFGKPVTLSCSQTLNHNVMYWYQQKSSQAPKLLFHYYDKDFNNEADTPDNFQSRRPNTSFCFLDIRSPGLGDTAMYLCATSAYRLQETQYFGPGTRLLVL.

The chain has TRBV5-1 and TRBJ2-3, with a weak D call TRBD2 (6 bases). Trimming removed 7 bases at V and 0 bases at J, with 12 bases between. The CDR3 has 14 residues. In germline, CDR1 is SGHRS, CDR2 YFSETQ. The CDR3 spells CASLRGGSTDTQYF. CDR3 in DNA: TGCGCCAGCTTACGTGGGGGGAGCACAGATACGCAGTATTTT.

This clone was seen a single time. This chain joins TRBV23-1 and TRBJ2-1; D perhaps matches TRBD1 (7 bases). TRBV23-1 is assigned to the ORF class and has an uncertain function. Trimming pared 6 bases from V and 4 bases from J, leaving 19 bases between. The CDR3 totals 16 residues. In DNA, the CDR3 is TGCGCCAGCAGCGGGGAGGAGACAGGGACATACAATGAGCAGTTCTTC. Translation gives CASSGEETGTYNEQFF.

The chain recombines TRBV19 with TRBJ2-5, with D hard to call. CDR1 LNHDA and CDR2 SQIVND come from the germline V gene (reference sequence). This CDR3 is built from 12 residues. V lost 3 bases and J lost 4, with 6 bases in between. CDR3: CASSILGETQYF. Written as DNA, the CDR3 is TGTGCCAGTAGTATCCTCGGAGAGACCCAGTACTTC.

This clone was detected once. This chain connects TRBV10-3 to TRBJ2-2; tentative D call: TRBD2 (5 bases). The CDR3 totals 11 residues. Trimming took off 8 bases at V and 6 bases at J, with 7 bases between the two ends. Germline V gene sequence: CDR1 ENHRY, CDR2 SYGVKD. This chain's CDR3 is CAIRGSGELFF. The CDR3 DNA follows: TGTGCCATCCGAGGGTCCGGGGAGCTGTTTTTT.

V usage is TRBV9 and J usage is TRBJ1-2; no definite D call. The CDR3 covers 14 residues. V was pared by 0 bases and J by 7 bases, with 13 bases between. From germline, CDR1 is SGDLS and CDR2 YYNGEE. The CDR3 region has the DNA TGTGCCAGCAGCGTAGAAGTGGGCGGGCGTGGCTACACCTTC. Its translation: CASSVEVGGRGYTF.

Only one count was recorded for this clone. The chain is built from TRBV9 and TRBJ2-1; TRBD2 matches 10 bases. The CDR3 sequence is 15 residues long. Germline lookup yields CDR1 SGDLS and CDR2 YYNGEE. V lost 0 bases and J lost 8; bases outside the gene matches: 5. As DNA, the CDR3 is TGTGCCAGCAGCGTAGGTAGCGGGGGGCTAGATGAGCAGTTCTTC. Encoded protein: CASSVGSGGLDEQFF.

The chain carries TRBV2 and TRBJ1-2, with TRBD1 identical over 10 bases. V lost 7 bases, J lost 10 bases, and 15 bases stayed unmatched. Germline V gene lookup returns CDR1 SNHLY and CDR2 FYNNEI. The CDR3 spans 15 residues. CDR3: CASNKDRGISIDYTF. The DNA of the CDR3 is TGTGCCAGCAATAAGGACAGGGGGATAAGTATTGACTACACCTTC.

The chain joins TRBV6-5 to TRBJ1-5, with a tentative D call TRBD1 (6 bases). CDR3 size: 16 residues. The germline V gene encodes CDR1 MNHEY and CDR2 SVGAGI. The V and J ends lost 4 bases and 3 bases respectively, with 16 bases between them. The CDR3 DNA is TGTGCCAGCAGTTCGATCCGGACAGTGTACAATCAGCCCCAGCATTTT. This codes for CASSSIRTVYNQPQHF.

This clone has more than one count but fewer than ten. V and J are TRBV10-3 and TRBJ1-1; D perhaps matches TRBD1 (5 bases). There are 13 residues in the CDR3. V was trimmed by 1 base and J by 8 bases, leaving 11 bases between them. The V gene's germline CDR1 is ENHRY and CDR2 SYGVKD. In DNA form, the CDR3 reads TGTGCCATCAGTGAGTTGCAGGGTGCGGAAGCTTTCTTT. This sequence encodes CAISELQGAEAFF.

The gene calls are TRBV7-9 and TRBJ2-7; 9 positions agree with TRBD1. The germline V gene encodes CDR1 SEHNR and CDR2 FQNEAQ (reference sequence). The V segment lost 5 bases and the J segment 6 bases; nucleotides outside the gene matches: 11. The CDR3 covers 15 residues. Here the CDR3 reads CASSTSRDRAGEQYF. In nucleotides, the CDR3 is TGTGCCAGCAGCACCTCCCGGGACAGGGCTGGCGAGCAGTACTTC.

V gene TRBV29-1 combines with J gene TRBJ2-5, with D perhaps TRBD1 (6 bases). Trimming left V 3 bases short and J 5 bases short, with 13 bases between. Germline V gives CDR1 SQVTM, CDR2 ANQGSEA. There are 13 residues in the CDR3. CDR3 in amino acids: CSVEYRARETQYF. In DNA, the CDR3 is TGCAGCGTTGAGTACAGGGCTCGGGAGACCCAGTACTTC. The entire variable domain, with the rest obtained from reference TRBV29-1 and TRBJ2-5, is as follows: SAVISQKPSRDICQRGTSLTIQCQVDSQVTMMFWYRQQPGQSLTLIATANQGSEATYESGFVIDKFPISRPNLTFSTLTVSNMSPEDSSIYLCSVEYRARETQYFGPGTRLLVL.

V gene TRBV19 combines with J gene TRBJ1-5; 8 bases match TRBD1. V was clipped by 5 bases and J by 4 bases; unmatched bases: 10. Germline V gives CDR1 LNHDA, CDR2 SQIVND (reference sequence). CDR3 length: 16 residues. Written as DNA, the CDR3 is TGTGCCAGTAGTCCAGCAGGACAGGGATGGAATCAGCCCCAGCATTTT. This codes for CASSPAGQGWNQPQHF.